One and the same sample provided the 13 T cell receptor beta chains below, sequenced in a study of T cells in Graves' hyperthyroidism and ophthalmopathy. RNA transcripts provided the source from which TCR beta CDR3 regions were amplified. The study used the HTBI primer set for a first-round RT-PCR of the TCR CDR3. TCRdb re-derived calls from the multiplex PCR reads in MiXCR, one entry per CDR3 protein. The table has under 300,000 distinct CDR3 sequences, approximately 26% seen once. What was sequenced was blood. The receptors derive from a man aged 35 to 55 with Graves' hyperthyroidism that later progressed to Graves' ophthalmopathy.

There are many counts of this clonotype. CDR3 amino acids: CSARLGGRKTQYF. The CDR3, as DNA: TGCAGTGCTAGATTGGGAGGTAGGAAGACCCAGTACTTC. This rearrangement joins TRBV20-1 to TRBJ2-5, with D perhaps matching TRBD2 (6 bases). The CDR3 is 13 residues long. Germline V gives CDR1 DFQATT, CDR2 SNEGSKA (reference sequence). V was trimmed by 2 bases and J by 6 bases, leaving 13 bases between them.

This chain links TRBV6-1 with TRBJ1-2; maybe TRBD1 (6 bases). The ends were cut back, 3 bases at V and 5 bases at J, with 16 bases in the middle. The germline gives CDR1 MNHNS, CDR2 SASEGT. The CDR3 runs to 15 residues. The CDR3 spells CASSEGGAVGYGYTF. The CDR3 DNA follows: TGTGCCAGCAGTGAGGGGGGGGCAGTCGGATATGGCTACACCTTC.

This clonotype was picked up many times. The gene calls are TRBV25-1 and TRBJ1-2, with D possibly matching TRBD1 (5 bases). The CDR3 spans 17 residues. Between the trimmed V and J ends, which lost 0 bases and 0 bases, there was a span of 14 bases. Germline lookup yields CDR1 MGHDK and CDR2 SYGVNS. The CDR3 spells CASSEYGQGPANYGYTF. The DNA for the CDR3 is TGTGCCAGCAGTGAATATGGGCAGGGCCCCGCTAACTATGGCTACACCTTC.

This clonotype was recorded at least ten times. The V call is TRBV20-1, the J call TRBJ1-5; the D is unclear. V lost 5 bases to trimming and J lost 1 base, with 12 bases between them. CDR3 length: 14 residues. Germline CDR1 DFQATT, CDR2 SNEGSKA (reference sequence). The CDR3 coding sequence is TGCAGTGCTCCGGACCGAGCAAGCAATCAGCCCCAGCATTTT. Encoded protein: CSAPDRASNQPQHF.

This clonotype was counted ten times or more. The V call is TRBV10-3, the J call TRBJ1-3; D gene ambiguous. The CDR3 has 14 amino acids. Per germline, CDR1 ENHRY and CDR2 SYGVKD. Trimming cost V 4 bases and J 0 bases, with 7 bases left between them. The CDR3 is CAISGFNSGNTIYF. The CDR3 DNA sequence: TGTGCCATCAGTGGTTTTAACTCTGGAAACACCATATATTTT.

This clonotype was seen many times. The chain has TRBV18 and TRBJ1-2; D is undetermined. V was clipped by 3 bases and J by 3 bases, with 5 bases between them. Germline V gene sequence: CDR1 KGHSH, CDR2 LQKENI. This CDR3 contains 12 residues. CDR3 amino acids: CASSPEHYGYTF. In DNA, the CDR3 is TGTGCCAGCTCACCTGAGCACTATGGCTACACCTTC.

The chain uses TRBV6-1 and TRBJ2-7; D call uncertain. V dropped 5 bases and J dropped 0 bases, with 8 bases sitting between them. Germline V gene data show CDR1 as MNHNS and CDR2 as SASEGT. This CDR3 has 13 amino acids. Written as DNA, the CDR3 is TGTGCCAGCAGTATAGCAATCTCCTACGAGCAGTACTTC. It encodes CASSIAISYEQYF.

This clonotype was counted ten times or more. The J gene is TRBJ2-7, the V gene TRBV2; D is uncertain. The CDR3 covers 14 residues. V was shortened by 4 bases and J by 7 bases, with 17 bases between the two germline ends. Per germline, CDR1 SNHLY and CDR2 FYNNEI. This chain's CDR3 is CASSGTKLLGEQYF. DNA of the CDR3: TGTGCCAGCAGTGGGACCAAACTCTTGGGGGAGCAGTACTTC.

In this sample, this clonotype turned up a few times. The chain is built from TRBV6-1 and TRBJ2-5; D uncertain. This CDR3 spans 12 amino acids. Trimming pared 2 bases from V and 6 bases from J, leaving 7 bases between. The V gene's germline CDR1 is MNHNS and CDR2 SASEGT. The CDR3 sequence: CASSEWQQTQYF. The CDR3 nucleotides read TGTGCCAGCAGTGAATGGCAACAGACCCAGTACTTC.

Many counts were recorded for this clonotype. The V call is TRBV28, the J call TRBJ2-7, with 7 bases lining up with TRBD1. Germline assignment: CDR1 MDHEN and CDR2 SYDVKM. V lost 6 bases to trimming and J lost 3 bases; unmatched junction nucleotides: 8. The CDR3 is 14 amino acids. The CDR3 sequence is CASSPRDSYYEQYF. As DNA, the CDR3 is TGTGCCAGCAGCCCACGGGACAGTTACTACGAGCAGTACTTC.

This clonotype was found many times. The chain combines TRBV6-1 with TRBJ2-2; 10 bases are a match to TRBD2. Per germline, CDR1 MNHNS and CDR2 SASEGT. The CDR3 consists of 14 residues. V lost 8 bases to trimming and J lost 7 bases; unmatched junction nucleotides: 7. The CDR3 loop reads CASCPSGSGGELFF. CDR3 sequence (DNA): TGTGCCAGCTGTCCTAGCGGGAGTGGCGGGGAGCTGTTTTTT.

In its sample, this clonotype was seen many times. The chain joins TRBV20-1 to TRBJ2-7; maybe TRBD2 (5 bases). Germline CDR1 and CDR2: DFQATT and SNEGSKA (reference sequence). Between the trimmed V and J ends, which lost 3 bases and 6 bases, there was a span of 9 bases. This CDR3 region has 11 residues. The CDR3 here is CSASSGIEQYF. Here the CDR3 DNA reads TGCAGTGCTAGCTCCGGGATCGAGCAGTACTTC.

This clonotype was counted many times. The chain has TRBV29-1 and TRBJ1-1; 9 bases are a match to TRBD1. V dropped 2 bases and J dropped 8; count of bases not matched to a gene: 6. The CDR3 consists of 13 residues. Germline-derived CDR1 and CDR2 are SQVTM and ANQGSEA. CDR3 coding DNA: TGCAGCGTTGAAATGGGACAGGGAACCGAAGCTTTCTTT. It encodes CSVEMGQGTEAFF.